These T cell receptor beta chains were read from a single sample in a study of cytomegalovirus exposure and HLA in healthy donors. Clones were sequenced by immunoSEQ multiplex PCR, and TCRdb holds only the in-frame ones, with some missing. The sample has around 97,000 clones, less than 9.5% seen once. Sequenced: PBMCs. Every receptor here comes from a man aged 45-65 years in good health and CMV-seropositive. Each CDR3 is given with its conserved first and last residue. D genes are given only for firm matches.

j_call: TRBJ1-2; v_call: TRBV2; d_call: -; cdr3_aa: CASSGANLGGPYSYGYTF
j_call: TRBJ2-1; v_call: TRBV2; d_call: -; cdr3_aa: CASSEAKGSEQFF
j_call: TRBJ2-3; v_call: TRBV6-6; d_call: -; cdr3_aa: CASERGIADTQYF
j_call: TRBJ1-2; v_call: TRBV13; d_call: -; cdr3_aa: CASSPLRGKGYTF
j_call: TRBJ1-4; v_call: TRBV5-1; d_call: -; cdr3_aa: CASSLGRGGEKLFF
j_call: TRBJ2-1; v_call: TRBV4-1; d_call: TRBD2; cdr3_aa: CASSRNSGRGNEQFF
j_call: TRBJ2-1; v_call: TRBV5-4; d_call: -; cdr3_aa: CASSAGSSNEQFF
j_call: TRBJ2-7; v_call: TRBV7-2; d_call: TRBD1; cdr3_aa: CASSPQGAYEQYF
j_call: TRBJ2-7; v_call: TRBV29-1; d_call: TRBD1; cdr3_aa: CSVGQGAYEQYF
j_call: TRBJ1-3; v_call: TRBV28; d_call: -; cdr3_aa: CASRAAGGNTIYF
j_call: TRBJ2-5; v_call: TRBV5-1; d_call: -; cdr3_aa: CASSRGGGYQETQYF
j_call: TRBJ1-1; v_call: TRBV19; d_call: TRBD1; cdr3_aa: CASREQGANTEAFF
j_call: TRBJ2-4; v_call: TRBV28; d_call: -; cdr3_aa: CASSFGTPSVNIQYF
j_call: TRBJ2-1; v_call: TRBV6-4; d_call: -; cdr3_aa: CASLRGIYNEQFF
j_call: TRBJ2-5; v_call: TRBV6-6; d_call: -; cdr3_aa: CASSPPAEVETQYF
j_call: TRBJ2-5; v_call: TRBV7-9; d_call: TRBD2; cdr3_aa: CASSSPALAGVETQYF
j_call: TRBJ1-4; v_call: TRBV27; d_call: -; cdr3_aa: CASRGPNEKLFF
j_call: -; v_call: TRBV30; d_call: -; cdr3_aa: CAWNPGSLVEQYF
j_call: TRBJ2-5; v_call: TRBV25-1; d_call: TRBD2; cdr3_aa: CASSRPAGTKETQYF
j_call: TRBJ2-3; v_call: TRBV19; d_call: -; cdr3_aa: CASTAQVSTDTQYF
j_call: TRBJ2-1; v_call: TRBV4-3; d_call: -; cdr3_aa: CASSQDGQRYNEQFF
j_call: TRBJ2-3; v_call: TRBV7-2; d_call: TRBD2; cdr3_aa: CASRLELAGGPRTDTQYF
j_call: TRBJ1-2; v_call: TRBV7-9; d_call: -; cdr3_aa: CASSLRNYGYTF
j_call: TRBJ1-3; v_call: TRBV12-5; d_call: -; cdr3_aa: CASGLGTSEDTIYF
j_call: TRBJ1-2; v_call: TRBV28; d_call: TRBD1; cdr3_aa: CASRDNLQGAYGYTF
j_call: TRBJ2-7; v_call: TRBV2; d_call: -; cdr3_aa: CASSLVGAGEQYF
j_call: TRBJ2-3; v_call: TRBV2; d_call: -; cdr3_aa: CASSSNRDTDTQYF
j_call: TRBJ2-3; v_call: TRBV7-2; d_call: TRBD2; cdr3_aa: CASSRGTSGSTDTQYF
j_call: TRBJ1-4; v_call: TRBV11-2; d_call: TRBD1; cdr3_aa: CASSPGRTGGNEKLFF
j_call: TRBJ1-2; v_call: TRBV20-1; d_call: -; cdr3_aa: CSARQGVGYTF
j_call: TRBJ2-5; v_call: TRBV10-3; d_call: -; cdr3_aa: CAIRTPAETQYF
j_call: TRBJ1-4; v_call: TRBV28; d_call: -; cdr3_aa: CASRMTSIPYEKLFF
j_call: TRBJ1-5; v_call: TRBV28; d_call: -; cdr3_aa: CASSYGQPQHF
j_call: TRBJ2-2; v_call: TRBV6-5; d_call: TRBD2; cdr3_aa: CASSYDASGNTGELFF
j_call: TRBJ2-4; v_call: TRBV7-9; d_call: -; cdr3_aa: CASSSGQPGENIQYF
j_call: TRBJ2-3; v_call: TRBV29-1; d_call: TRBD1; cdr3_aa: CSFDDRGTDTQYF
j_call: TRBJ2-7; v_call: TRBV7-8; d_call: -; cdr3_aa: CASSLRQSEQYF
j_call: TRBJ2-1; v_call: TRBV6-1; d_call: TRBD2; cdr3_aa: CASSDAFSGRAYEQFF
j_call: TRBJ2-1; v_call: TRBV20-1; d_call: -; cdr3_aa: CSARLNEQFF
j_call: TRBJ2-1; v_call: TRBV5-1; d_call: TRBD2; cdr3_aa: CASSLEASGRQYNEQFF
j_call: TRBJ1-5; v_call: TRBV10-2; d_call: -; cdr3_aa: CASKEGRDQPQHF
j_call: TRBJ1-5; v_call: TRBV27; d_call: -; cdr3_aa: CASSTRGAGNQPQHF
j_call: TRBJ2-2; v_call: TRBV30; d_call: -; cdr3_aa: CAWSVLGSGTGELFF
j_call: TRBJ2-3; v_call: TRBV7-8; d_call: TRBD2; cdr3_aa: CASSPGLRGTRESTDTQYF
j_call: TRBJ2-7; v_call: TRBV27; d_call: -; cdr3_aa: CASSSRTGRGIYEQYF